The TCR beta chain described here comes from a study of Ad26.COV2.S vaccination and SARS-CoV-2 variants. This clone was counted a few times. Its cognate antigen is unknown. Some clones are missing from TCRdb's copy, which holds only in-frame ones; the method was immunoSEQ multiplex PCR. This sample has about 350,000 clones, with roughly nine tenths found just once. Regarding the study as a whole: Vaccinated and placebo-treated recipients had similar non-spike TCR breadth. While placebo recipients had lower spike-specific TCR breadth, vaccine recipients had more.

Sequencing was performed on peripheral blood, taken after recovery from COVID-19. The receptor was derived from a human donor who had recovered from COVID-19.

CDR3 nucleotides: TGCGCCAGCAGCTTGGGCGCTGAAGCTTTCTTT. As protein: CASSLGAEAFF. The chain uses TRBV5-1 and TRBJ1-1; D is unclear. Trimming took off 0 bases at V and 6 bases at J, with 3 bases between the two ends. CDR3 length equals 11 residues. Germline CDR1 SGHRS, CDR2 YFSETQ.